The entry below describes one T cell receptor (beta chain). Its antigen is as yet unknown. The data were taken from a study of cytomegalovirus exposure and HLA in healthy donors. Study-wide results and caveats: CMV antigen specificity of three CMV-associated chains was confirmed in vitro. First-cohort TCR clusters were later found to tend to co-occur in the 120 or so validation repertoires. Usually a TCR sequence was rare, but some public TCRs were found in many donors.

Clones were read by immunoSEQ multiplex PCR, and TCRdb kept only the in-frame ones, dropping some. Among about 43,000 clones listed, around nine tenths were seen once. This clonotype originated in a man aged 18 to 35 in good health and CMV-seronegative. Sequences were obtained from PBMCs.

CDR3 residues: CTSSQDLAGCSYNEQFF. The CDR3 DNA follows: TGCACCAGCAGCCAGGATCTAGCGGGGTGCTCCTACAATGAGCAGTTCTTC. This chain joins TRBV1 and TRBJ2-1; no check of the table's D call, TRBD2, against the DNA was made. TRBV1 constitutes a pseudogene. The CDR3 has 17 residues.